The 9 T cell receptor beta chains in this list originate from one sample, sequenced in a study of T cells after yellow fever vaccination. TCRdb reprocessed the 5' RACE reads via MiXCR and lists one record per CDR3 protein. Of 95,000 to 100,000 distinct CDR3 sequences in the sample, under 6.5% were seen once. The sample was CD8+ T cells sorted from PBMCs, taken 10 days after the yellow fever booster vaccination. All receptors derive from a man aged 18 to 29 who received the YFV17D yellow fever vaccine.

The chain combines TRBV27 with TRBJ1-1; possible D gene TRBD1, 6 bases. CDR1 is MNHEY, CDR2 SMNVEV, per germline (reference sequence). The CDR3 is 17 amino acids. Trimming shortened V by 7 bases and J by 1 base, and 22 bases separated the two germline ends. The CDR3 reads CASTDVKASGANTEAFF. CDR3 bases: TGTGCCAGCACCGACGTTAAGGCATCGGGGGCGAACACTGAAGCTTTCTTT.

The table lists this clonotype with a few counts. The chain employs TRBV18 and TRBJ2-1, with 7 bases fitting TRBD2. Germline values: CDR1 KGHSH, CDR2 LQKENI. The CDR3 sequence is 17 residues long. The ends lost 0 bases at V and 2 bases at J; junction bases unmatched: 7. The CDR3 loop is CASSPPPSGGTYNEQFF. The CDR3 region has the DNA TGTGCCAGCTCACCACCCCCCTCGGGGGGAACCTACAATGAGCAGTTCTTC.

This clonotype showed up many times. The chain combines TRBV3-1 with TRBJ2-5; the D gene is possibly TRBD2 (6 bases). Per the germline V gene, CDR1 is LGHDT and CDR2 is YNNKEL (reference sequence). This CDR3 is built from 12 residues. CDR3 in amino acids: CVYGGLGETQYF. CDR3 nucleotides: TGTGTCTACGGGGGATTGGGGGAGACCCAGTACTTC.

This clonotype was seen only a few times. V and J are TRBV5-1 and TRBJ1-6; TRBD1 might be the D (5 bases). CDR3 length equals 15 residues. In germline, CDR1 is SGHRS, CDR2 YFSETQ. V lost 4 bases and J lost 3, with 11 bases in between. The CDR3, as DNA: TGCGCCAGCAGCCTAACAGGCCACTATAATTCACCCCTCCACTTT. Encoded protein: CASSLTGHYNSPLHF.

The genes are TRBV25-1 and TRBJ2-2; perhaps TRBD2 as D (6 bases). CDR1 and CDR2 (germline): MGHDK, SYGVNS. Trimming removed 4 bases from V and 7 bases from J, with 10 bases in between. The CDR3 has 13 amino acids. In DNA form, the CDR3 reads TGTGCCAGCAGTGGACTAGTGGACGGGGAGCTGTTTTTT. This gives the protein CASSGLVDGELFF.

This clonotype was recorded a few times. The chain links TRBV12-3 or TRBV12-4 to TRBJ1-2, with D uncertain. Trimming shortened V by 7 bases and J by 2 bases, and 5 bases separated the two germline ends. This CDR3 contains 11 residues. Here the CDR3 DNA reads TGTGCCAGCACAGACAACTATGGCTACACCTTC. Encoded protein: CASTDNYGYTF.

This clonotype was seen at least ten times. The chain joins TRBV3-1 to TRBJ2-3, with TRBD2 identical over 8 bases. V lost 1 base to trimming and J lost 4 bases; unmatched junction nucleotides: 1. CDR3 length: 14 amino acids. The germline V gene has CDR1 LGHDT and CDR2 YNNKEL (reference sequence). CDR3 in amino acids: CASSQGRGADTQYF. CDR3 nucleotides: TGTGCCAGCAGCCAAGGGCGGGGGGCAGATACGCAGTATTTT.

The sample holds a few counts of this clonotype. The CDR3 region has the DNA TGTGCCAGCAGTTTAAGAGGGCCCAGTCAGCCCCAGCATTTT. It codes for CASSLRGPSQPQHF. The gene calls are TRBV27 and TRBJ1-5, with D unclear. The CDR3 spans 14 residues. V lost 2 bases to trimming and J lost 6 bases, with 11 bases between them. Germline V gene lookup returns CDR1 MNHEY and CDR2 SMNVEV (reference sequence).

This clonotype appeared a few times. This chain connects TRBV2 to TRBJ2-3; D call uncertain. Trimming left V 3 bases short and J 2 bases short, with 12 bases between. The CDR3 length is 15 residues. Germline CDR1 and CDR2: SNHLY and FYNNEI. The CDR3 protein is CASSDGMADTDTQYF. The CDR3, as DNA: TGTGCCAGCAGTGACGGTATGGCCGACACAGATACGCAGTATTTT. The whole variable domain, remainder taken from reference TRBV2 and TRBJ2-3, is EPEVTQTPSHQVTQMGQEVILRCVPISNHLYFYWYRQILGQKVEFLVSFYNNEISEKSEIFDDQFSVERPDGSNFTLKIRSTKLEDSAMYFCASSDGMADTDTQYFGPGTRLTVL.